This passage covers 10 T cell receptor beta chains from one sample sequenced in a study of T cell responses to AZD1222 COVID-19 vaccine. TCRdb's table, derived via immunoSEQ multiplex PCR, lists solely in-frame clones and lacks some. The table records about 150,000 clones, 85% to 95% of them present only once. The input for sequencing was peripheral blood, taken 28 days after the second AZD1222 dose. The origin of the receptors is an adult who received the AZD1222 COVID-19 vaccine.

V usage is TRBV4-1 and J usage is TRBJ2-7, with 12 nucleotides matching TRBD1. Germline lookup yields CDR1 MGHRA and CDR2 YSYEKL. Trimming removed 1 base from V and 4 bases from J; junction bases left unmatched: 2. The CDR3 spans 15 residues. The CDR3 here is CASSQGGQGAYEQYF. The CDR3 DNA reads as TGCGCCAGCAGCCAAGGGGGACAGGGGGCGTACGAGCAGTACTTC.

The chain has TRBV7-2 and TRBJ2-5; 10 bases are a match to TRBD2. This CDR3 comprises 19 residues. The V gene's germline CDR1 is SGHTA and CDR2 FQGNSA. The ends lost 3 bases at V and 5 bases at J; junction bases unmatched: 18. The CDR3 coding sequence is TGTGCCAGCAGCTTTGGGCTAGGGCTAGCGGGAGAGGGCCGGGAGACCCAGTACTTC. Its translation: CASSFGLGLAGEGRETQYF.

V gene TRBV5-1 combines with J gene TRBJ2-4, with 7 bases matching TRBD1. Germline loops: CDR1 SGHRS, CDR2 YFSETQ. The ends lost 3 bases at V and 0 bases at J; junction bases unmatched: 12. The CDR3 is 18 amino acids. The CDR3 coding sequence is TGCGCCAGCAGCTCGAGGGCAGGGACAGATGTAGCCAAAAACATTCAGTACTTC. This translates into CASSSRAGTDVAKNIQYF. The full variable domain, with the rest looked up from reference TRBV5-1 and TRBJ2-4, is KAGVTQTPRYLIKTRGQQVTLSCSPISGHRSVSWYQQTPGQGLQFLFEYFSETQRNKGNFPGRFSGRQFSNSRSEMNVSTLELGDSALYLCASSSRAGTDVAKNIQYFGAGTRLSVL.

V gene TRBV27 combines with J gene TRBJ1-2, with a tentative D call TRBD1 (6 bases). The V end lost 8 bases, the J end lost 10 bases, and 23 bases lay between the germline ends. CDR1 MNHEY and CDR2 SMNVEV come from the germline V gene (reference sequence). This CDR3 has 14 amino acids. This CDR3 reads CASQGGGPYRVYTF. The CDR3 DNA follows: TGTGCCAGCCAGGGAGGGGGGCCCTATCGGGTCTACACCTTC.

This chain links TRBV6-1 with TRBJ1-5; D not certain. The ends were cut back, 3 bases at V and 4 bases at J, with 13 bases in the middle. This CDR3 has 15 amino acids. CDR1 is MNHNS and CDR2 is SASEGT in the germline V gene. CDR3 nucleotide sequence: TGTGCCAGCAGTGAGGTCAGCCCCTTAAATCAGCCCCAGCATTTT. The encoded protein is CASSEVSPLNQPQHF.

The chain recombines TRBV13 with TRBJ2-7; weak D call: TRBD2 (6 bases). Between the trimmed V and J ends, which lost 5 bases and 4 bases, there was a span of 9 bases. Germline CDR1 reads PRHDT; CDR2 reads FYEKMQ (reference sequence). There are 12 residues in the CDR3. The CDR3 DNA follows: TGTGCCAGCAGCCACGGGGGTTACGAGCAGTACTTC. It is translated as CASSHGGYEQYF.

The chain uses TRBV19 and TRBJ2-7; TRBD2 is a possible D gene (6 bases). The CDR3 totals 14 residues. Germline values: CDR1 LNHDA, CDR2 SQIVND (reference sequence). V was pared by 5 bases and J by 5 bases, with 16 bases between. The CDR3 DNA sequence: TGTGCCAGTAGTTTCGGGGAGGCCCCCAACGAGCAGTACTTC. Amino acid sequence: CASSFGEAPNEQYF.

This chain joins TRBV5-4 and TRBJ1-6, with D tentatively TRBD1 (5 bases). This CDR3 is 17 amino acids long. The germline V gene encodes CDR1 SGHNT and CDR2 YYREEE (reference sequence). Trimming removed 2 bases at V and 2 bases at J, with 14 bases between. The CDR3 region is CASSLSGMVTYNSPLHF. In DNA form, the CDR3 reads TGTGCCAGCAGCTTATCAGGGATGGTCACCTATAATTCACCCCTCCACTTT.

The rearrangement joins TRBV15 to TRBJ1-2; D might be TRBD1 (5 bases). The CDR3 is 12 residues long. The V end lost 1 base, the J end lost 8 bases, and 8 bases lay between the germline ends. Looked up from germline, CDR1 is LNHNV and CDR2 is YYDKDF (reference sequence). The CDR3 DNA reads TGTGCCACCAGCAGAGCTAGGGGAGGCTACACCTTC. Protein product: CATSRARGGYTF.

The chain combines TRBV7-9 with TRBJ1-2, with 11 bases aligning to TRBD1. V trimming: 3 bases; J trimming: 4 bases; junction bases outside the gene matches: 4. In germline, CDR1 is SEHNR, CDR2 FQNEAQ (reference sequence). The CDR3 has 15 residues. The CDR3 region has the DNA TGTGCCAGCAGCTTGTCCGGGACAGGGGGCTATGGCTACACCTTC. It codes for CASSLSGTGGYGYTF.